The T cell receptor (beta chain) described here comes from a study of shared clonotypes between healthy human individuals. Looked up from germline, CDR1 is SNHLY and CDR2 is FYNNEI. This CDR3 has 13 residues. V shed 11 bases and J shed 4 bases, with 17 bases lying between them. Here immunoSEQ multiplex PCR was the method, and the copy in TCRdb shows in-frame clones only, minus some. Of around 2,000,000 clones detected, 90% to 95% appear once; the ten largest clones hold about 0.13%. The sequence derives from a man between 18 and 29 years old in good health. The chain carries TRBV2 and TRBJ1-1; D gene ambiguous. Sequencing was carried out using naive CD4+ T cells sorted from blood. Subset in this sample: CD45RA+ positively selected. In DNA, the CDR3 is TGTGCCGAAAGGGATTTCCCCTCCACTGAAGCTTTCTTT. Its protein is CAERDFPSTEAFF.